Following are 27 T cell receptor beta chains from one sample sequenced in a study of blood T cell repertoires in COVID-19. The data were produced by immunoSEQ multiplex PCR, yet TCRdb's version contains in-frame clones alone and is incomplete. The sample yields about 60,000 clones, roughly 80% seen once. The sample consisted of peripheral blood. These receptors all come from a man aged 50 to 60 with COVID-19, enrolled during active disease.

CDR3 residues: CASSEERDKAFF. The CDR3, as DNA: TGTGCCAGCAGTGAAGAGAGGGACAAAGCTTTCTTT. The rearrangement links TRBV2 to TRBJ1-1, with D possibly TRBD1 on 6 matching bases. V lost 1 base, J lost 9 bases, and 9 bases lay in between. Germline CDR1 SNHLY, CDR2 FYNNEI. This CDR3 spans 12 amino acids.

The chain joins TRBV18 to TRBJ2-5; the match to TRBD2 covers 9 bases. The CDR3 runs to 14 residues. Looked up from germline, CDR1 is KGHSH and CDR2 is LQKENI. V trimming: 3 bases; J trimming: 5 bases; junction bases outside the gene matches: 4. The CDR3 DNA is TGTGCCAGCTCACCGACTAGCGGTGGTGAGACCCAGTACTTC. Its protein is CASSPTSGGETQYF.

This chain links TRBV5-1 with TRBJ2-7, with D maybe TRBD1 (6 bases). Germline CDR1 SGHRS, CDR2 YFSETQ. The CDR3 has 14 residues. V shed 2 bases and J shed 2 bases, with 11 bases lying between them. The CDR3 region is CASSLGGLTYEQYF. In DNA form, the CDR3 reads TGCGCCAGCAGCTTAGGGGGTCTTACCTACGAGCAGTACTTC.

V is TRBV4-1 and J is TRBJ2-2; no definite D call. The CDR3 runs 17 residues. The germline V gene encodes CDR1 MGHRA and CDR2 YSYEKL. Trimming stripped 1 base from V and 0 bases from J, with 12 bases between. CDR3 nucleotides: TGCGCCAGCAGCCAAGGTGGCGGCTTTTCGAACACCGGGGAGCTGTTTTTT. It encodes CASSQGGGFSNTGELFF.

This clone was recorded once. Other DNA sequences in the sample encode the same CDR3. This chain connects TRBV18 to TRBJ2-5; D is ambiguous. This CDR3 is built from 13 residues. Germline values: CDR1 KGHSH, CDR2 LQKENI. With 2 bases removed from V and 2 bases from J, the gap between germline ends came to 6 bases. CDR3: CASSPGSQETQYF. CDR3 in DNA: TGTGCCAGCTCACCAGGCAGTCAAGAGACCCAGTACTTC.

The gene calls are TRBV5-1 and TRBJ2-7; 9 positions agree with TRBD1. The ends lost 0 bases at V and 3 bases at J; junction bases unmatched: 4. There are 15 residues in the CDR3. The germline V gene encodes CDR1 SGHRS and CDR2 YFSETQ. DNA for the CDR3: TGCGCCAGCAGCTTGGGGGACAGGGTAAGCTACGAGCAGTACTTC. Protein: CASSLGDRVSYEQYF. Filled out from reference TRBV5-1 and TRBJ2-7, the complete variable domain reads KAGVTQTPRYLIKTRGQQVTLSCSPISGHRSVSWYQQTPGQGLQFLFEYFSETQRNKGNFPGRFSGRQFSNSRSEMNVSTLELGDSALYLCASSLGDRVSYEQYFGPGTRLTVT.

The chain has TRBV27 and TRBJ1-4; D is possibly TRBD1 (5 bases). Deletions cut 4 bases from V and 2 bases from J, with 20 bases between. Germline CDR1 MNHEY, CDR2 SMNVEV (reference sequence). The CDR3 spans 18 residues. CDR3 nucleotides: TGTGCCAGCAGTTCCCTCGGGGGGGGTATATCGACTAATGAAAAACTGTTTTTT. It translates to CASSSLGGGISTNEKLFF.

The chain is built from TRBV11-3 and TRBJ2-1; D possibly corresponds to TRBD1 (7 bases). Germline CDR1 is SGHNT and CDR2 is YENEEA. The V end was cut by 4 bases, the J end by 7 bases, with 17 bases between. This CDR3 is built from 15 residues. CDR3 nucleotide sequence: TGTGCCAGCAGCTCGGGACAGATGGAGGGGAATGAGCAGTTCTTC. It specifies CASSSGQMEGNEQFF.

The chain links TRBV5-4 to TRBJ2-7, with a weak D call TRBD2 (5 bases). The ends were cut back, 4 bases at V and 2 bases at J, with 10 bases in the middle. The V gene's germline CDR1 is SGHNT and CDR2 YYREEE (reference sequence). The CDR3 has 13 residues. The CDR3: CASSPRGPYEQYF. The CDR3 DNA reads TGTGCCAGCAGCCCCCGGGGTCCCTACGAGCAGTACTTC.

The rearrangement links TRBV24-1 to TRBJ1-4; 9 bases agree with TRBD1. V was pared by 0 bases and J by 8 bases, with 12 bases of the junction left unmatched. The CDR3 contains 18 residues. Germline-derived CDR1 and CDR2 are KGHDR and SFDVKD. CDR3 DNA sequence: TGTGCCACCAGTGATTTGCAGCCACAGGGGGCGCCGTGGGAAAAACTGTTTTTT. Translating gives CATSDLQPQGAPWEKLFF.

The CDR3 region is CASSLAGGGGYTF. For the CDR3, the DNA is TGTGCCAGCAGCTTGGCAGGGGGCGGCGGCTACACCTTC. The chain employs TRBV5-4 and TRBJ1-2; 8 bases agree with TRBD1. Germline V gives CDR1 SGHNT, CDR2 YYREEE (reference sequence). V trimming: 0 bases; J trimming: 8 bases; junction bases outside the gene matches: 3. The CDR3 has 13 residues.

CDR3 in DNA: TGCAGTGCTATCTACTACAATGAGCAGTTCTTC. This codes for CSAIYYNEQFF. This sequence joins TRBV20-1 and TRBJ2-1; no reliable D call. The CDR3 contains 11 residues. Germline CDR1 and CDR2: DFQATT and SNEGSKA (reference sequence). V shed 4 bases and J shed 3 bases, with 4 bases lying between them.

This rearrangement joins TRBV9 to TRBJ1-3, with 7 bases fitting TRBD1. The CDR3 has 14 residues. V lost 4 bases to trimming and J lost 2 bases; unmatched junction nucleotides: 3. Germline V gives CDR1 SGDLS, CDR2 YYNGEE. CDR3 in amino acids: CASSYQGAGNTIYF. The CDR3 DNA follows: TGTGCCAGCAGCTATCAGGGGGCTGGAAACACCATATATTTT.

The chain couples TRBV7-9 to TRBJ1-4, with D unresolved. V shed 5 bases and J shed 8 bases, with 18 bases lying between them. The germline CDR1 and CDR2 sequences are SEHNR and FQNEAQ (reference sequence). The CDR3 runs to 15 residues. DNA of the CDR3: TGTGCCAGCAGCCCCAGATTTCCTACAGAGGAAAAACTGTTTTTT. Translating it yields CASSPRFPTEEKLFF. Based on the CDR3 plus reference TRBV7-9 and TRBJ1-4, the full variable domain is DTGVSQNPRHKITKRGQNVTFRCDPISEHNRLYWYRQTLGQGPEFLTYFQNEAQLEKSRLLSDRFSAERPKGSFSTLEIQRTEQGDSAMYLCASSPRFPTEEKLFFGSGTQLSVL.

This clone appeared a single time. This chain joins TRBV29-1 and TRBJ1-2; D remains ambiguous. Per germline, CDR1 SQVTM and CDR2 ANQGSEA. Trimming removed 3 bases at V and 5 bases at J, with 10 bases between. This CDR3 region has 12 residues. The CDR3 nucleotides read TGCAGCGTTGAGGCAGGTACATATGGCTACACCTTC. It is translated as CSVEAGTYGYTF.

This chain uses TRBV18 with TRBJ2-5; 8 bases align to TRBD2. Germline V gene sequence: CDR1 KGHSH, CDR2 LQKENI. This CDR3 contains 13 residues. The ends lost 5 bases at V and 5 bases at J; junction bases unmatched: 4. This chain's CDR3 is CASSGASGETQYF. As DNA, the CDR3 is TGTGCCAGCTCAGGAGCTAGCGGGGAGACCCAGTACTTC.

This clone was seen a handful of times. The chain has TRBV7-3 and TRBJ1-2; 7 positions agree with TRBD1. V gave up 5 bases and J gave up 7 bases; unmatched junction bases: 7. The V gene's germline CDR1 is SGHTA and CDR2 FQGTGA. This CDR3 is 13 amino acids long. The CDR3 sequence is CASSPGQETGYTF. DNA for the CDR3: TGTGCCAGCAGCCCCGGACAGGAGACTGGCTACACCTTC.

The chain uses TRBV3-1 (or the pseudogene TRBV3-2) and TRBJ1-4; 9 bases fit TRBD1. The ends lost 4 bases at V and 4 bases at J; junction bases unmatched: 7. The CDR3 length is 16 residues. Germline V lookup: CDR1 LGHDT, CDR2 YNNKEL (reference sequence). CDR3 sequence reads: CASSLWTGDGNEKLFF. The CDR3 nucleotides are TGTGCCAGCAGCCTCTGGACAGGGGATGGTAATGAAAAACTGTTTTTT.

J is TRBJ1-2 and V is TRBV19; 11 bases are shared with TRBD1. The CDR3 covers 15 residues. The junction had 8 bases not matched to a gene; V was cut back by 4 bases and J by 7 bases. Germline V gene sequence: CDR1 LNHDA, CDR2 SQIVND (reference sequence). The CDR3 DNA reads TGTGCCAGTAGTACCCTGGGACAGGGGGTTAGTGGCTACACCTTC. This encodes CASSTLGQGVSGYTF.

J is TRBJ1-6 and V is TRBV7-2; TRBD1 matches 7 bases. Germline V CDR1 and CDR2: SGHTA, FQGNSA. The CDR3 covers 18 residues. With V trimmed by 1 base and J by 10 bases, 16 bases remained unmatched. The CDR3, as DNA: TGTGCCAGCAGCTTAGTAAGAGTGGGGGCGACAGGGAGGTCACCCCTCCACTTT. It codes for CASSLVRVGATGRSPLHF. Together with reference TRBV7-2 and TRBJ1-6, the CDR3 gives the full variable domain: GAGVSQSPSNKVTEKGKDVELRCDPISGHTALYWYRQSLGQGLEFLIYFQGNSAPDKSGLPSDRFSAERTGGSVSTLTIQRTQQEDSAVYLCASSLVRVGATGRSPLHFGNGTRLTVT.

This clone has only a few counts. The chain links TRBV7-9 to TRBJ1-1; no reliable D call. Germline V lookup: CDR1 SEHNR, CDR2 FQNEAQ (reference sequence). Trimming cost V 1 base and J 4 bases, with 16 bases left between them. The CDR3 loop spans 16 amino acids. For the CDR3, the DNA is TGTGCCAGCAGCTTAGGGGCCTCGCAGGTACTCACTGAAGCTTTCTTT. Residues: CASSLGASQVLTEAFF.

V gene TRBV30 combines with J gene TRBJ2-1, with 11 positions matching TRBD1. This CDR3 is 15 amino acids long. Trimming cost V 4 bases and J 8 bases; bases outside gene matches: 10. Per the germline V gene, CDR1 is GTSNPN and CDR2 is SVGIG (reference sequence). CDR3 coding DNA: TGTGCCTGGACCCATTACCGGGACAGGGGGTATGAGCAGTTCTTC. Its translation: CAWTHYRDRGYEQFF.

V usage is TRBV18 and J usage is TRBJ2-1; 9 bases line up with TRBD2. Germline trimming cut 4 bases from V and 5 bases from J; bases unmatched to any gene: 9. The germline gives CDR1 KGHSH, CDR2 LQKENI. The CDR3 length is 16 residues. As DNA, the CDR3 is TGTGCCAGCTCACGACCGGGACTAGCAGCCAACAATGAGCAGTTCTTC. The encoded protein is CASSRPGLAANNEQFF.

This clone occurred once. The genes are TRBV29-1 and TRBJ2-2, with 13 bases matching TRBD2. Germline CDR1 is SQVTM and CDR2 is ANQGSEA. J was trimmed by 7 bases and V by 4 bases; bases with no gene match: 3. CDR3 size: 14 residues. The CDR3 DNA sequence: TGCAGCGTTGGACTAGCGGGAGGACACGGGGAGCTGTTTTTT. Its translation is CSVGLAGGHGELFF.

The CDR3 here is CSAPLEYGYTF. The DNA of the CDR3 is TGCAGTGCTCCTCTGGAGTATGGCTACACCTTC. The chain links TRBV20-1 to TRBJ1-2; no firm D call. This CDR3 has 11 amino acids. Germline V lookup: CDR1 DFQATT, CDR2 SNEGSKA (reference sequence). V dropped 5 bases and J dropped 5 bases, with 9 bases sitting between them.

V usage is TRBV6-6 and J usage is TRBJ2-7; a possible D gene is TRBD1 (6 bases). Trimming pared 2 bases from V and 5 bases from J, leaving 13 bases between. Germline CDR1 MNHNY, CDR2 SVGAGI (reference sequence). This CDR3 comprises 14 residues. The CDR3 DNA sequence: TGTGCCAGCAGTTACGGGTCAGGGGTCAACGAGCAGTACTTC. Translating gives CASSYGSGVNEQYF.

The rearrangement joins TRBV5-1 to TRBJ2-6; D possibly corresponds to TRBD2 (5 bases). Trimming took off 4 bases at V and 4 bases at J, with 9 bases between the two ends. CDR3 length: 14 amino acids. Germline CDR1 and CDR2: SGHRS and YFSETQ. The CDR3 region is CASSKGDGANVLTF. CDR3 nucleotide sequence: TGCGCCAGCAGCAAGGGAGACGGGGCCAACGTCCTGACTTTC.